The rows below give T cell receptor beta chains drawn from one sample of a study of blood T cell repertoires in COVID-19. Here immunoSEQ multiplex PCR was the method, and the copy in TCRdb shows in-frame clones only, minus some. This table holds some 250,000 clones, 86% found once. Specimen: peripheral blood. Receptor source: a woman aged 25-40 years who had recovered from COVID-19. Each CDR3 is given with its conserved first and last residue. A D gene is named only where the DNA matches it firmly. Expanded clones are given a class, and other clones once, few, many or no size at all.

>NA|TRBV7-2|TRBJ1-1|once|16
CASSLSGPGGGTEAFF
TGTGCCAGCAGCTTAAGTGGGCCTGGAGGAGGCACTGAAGCTTTCTTT
>TRBD2|TRBV10-1|TRBJ2-1|NA|14
CASSGGGGRDEQFF
TGCGCCAGCAGTGGCGGGGGGGGAAGGGATGAGCAGTTCTTC
>NA|TRBV5-1|TRBJ2-3|NA|15
CASSESLGRTDTQYF
TGCGCCAGCAGCGAATCCTTGGGGAGGACAGATACGCAGTATTTT
>TRBD2|TRBV15|TRBJ2-1|once|16
CATSRVPAGAYNEQFF
TGTGCCACCAGCAGAGTTCCGGCGGGGGCCTACAATGAGCAGTTCTTC
>NA|TRBV19|TRBJ2-6|NA|16
CASTPNGGSGANVLTF
TGTGCCAGTACCCCAAATGGGGGGTCTGGGGCCAACGTCCTGACTTTC
>NA|TRBV6-5|TRBJ2-3|NA|13
CASSYSSTDTQYF
TGTGCCAGCAGTTACTCGTCGACAGATACGCAGTATTTT
>NA|TRBV5-4|TRBJ1-2|NA|14
CASSSQNVDYGYTF
TGTGCCAGCAGCTCCCAGAATGTCGACTATGGCTACACCTTC
>TRBD1|TRBV5-6|TRBJ1-6|NA|15
CASRLTGSGNSPLHF
TGTGCCAGCAGACTGACAGGGAGTGGTAATTCACCCCTCCACTTT
>TRBD2|TRBV4-2|TRBJ2-3|NA|16
CASSHKAGGGSDTQYF
TGTGCCAGCAGCCATAAAGCGGGGGGAGGTTCAGATACGCAGTATTTT
>NA|TRBV12-5|TRBJ1-2|NA|15
CASGPSSRTAIGYTF
TGTGCTAGTGGTCCTTCTTCCCGGACAGCTATTGGCTACACCTTC
>TRBD2|TRBV30|TRBJ2-1|NA|14
CASSGLAGGGEQFF
TGTGCCTCGAGCGGACTAGCGGGGGGGGGTGAGCAGTTCTTC
>TRBD1|TRBV12-3/TRBV12-4|TRBJ1-2|NA|13
CASSQGEYYGYTF
TGTGCCAGCAGTCAGGGGGAGTACTATGGCTACACCTTC
>NA|TRBV2|TRBJ1-2|NA|13
CASMGGAPRGYTF
TGTGCCAGCATGGGGGGGGCCCCCCGCGGCTACACCTTC
>NA|TRBV12-3/TRBV12-4|TRBJ1-1|NA|13
CASRLQGRTEAFF
TGTGCCAGCAGGCTACAGGGAAGGACTGAAGCTTTCTTT
>NA|TRBV6-5|TRBJ1-3|few|16
CASSYRSRGTGNTIYF
TGTGCCAGCAGTTACAGGTCAAGGGGGACTGGAAACACCATATATTTT
>TRBD1|TRBV5-1|TRBJ1-4|NA|16
CASSEVTGGAATKLFF
TGCGCCAGCAGCGAAGTTACAGGGGGCGCGGCCACAAAACTGTTTTTT
>TRBD1|TRBV5-1|TRBJ2-5|NA|16
CAKSDPRDRNQETQYF
TGCGCCAAAAGTGATCCCCGGGACAGGAACCAAGAGACCCAGTACTTC
>NA|TRBV29-1|TRBJ1-1|NA|14
CSGNLRQDETEAFF
TGCAGCGGTAATCTCCGACAGGATGAGACTGAAGCTTTCTTT
>NA|TRBV7-9|TRBJ2-5|NA|15
CASSFDGGRQETQYF
TGTGCCAGCAGCTTTGACGGGGGGCGTCAAGAGACCCAGTACTTC
>TRBD2|TRBV5-4|TRBJ2-3|NA|15
CASSFSLAGKTRQYF
TGTGCCAGCAGCTTCAGTCTAGCGGGGAAAACAAGGCAGTATTTT
>NA|TRBV7-6|TRBJ2-3|NA|17
CASSLGSSAVLSDTQYF
TGTGCCAGCAGCTTAGGGTCTAGCGCCGTTTTATCAGATACGCAGTATTTT
>NA|TRBV27|TRBJ2-4|NA|13
CASSLSQKNIQYF
TGTGCCAGCAGTTTATCCCAGAAAAACATTCAGTACTTC
>TRBD1|TRBV28|TRBJ1-1|NA|13
CASRVTGAMEAFF
TGTGCCAGCAGGGTTACAGGGGCAATGGAAGCTTTCTTT
>TRBD1|TRBV19|TRBJ2-5|NA|15
CASRTGTGGSETQYF
TGTGCCAGTAGAACCGGGACAGGGGGTTCAGAGACCCAGTACTTC
>NA|TRBV9|TRBJ2-2|NA|14
CASSVGQPTGELFF
TGTGCCAGCAGCGTAGGACAGCCCACCGGGGAGCTGTTTTTT
>NA|TRBV12-5|TRBJ2-7|NA|17
CASGLADGQPSSYEQYF
TGTGCTAGTGGTTTGGCCGACGGACAGCCCTCCTCCTACGAGCAGTACTTC
>NA|TRBV2|TRBJ1-5|NA|16
CASSEWGGKVNQPQHF
TGTGCCAGCAGTGAATGGGGGGGGAAAGTTAATCAGCCCCAGCATTTT
>NA|TRBV19|TRBJ1-3|NA|15
CASSIEWRPGNTIYF
TGTGCCAGTAGTATTGAGTGGAGGCCTGGAAACACCATATATTTT
>NA|TRBV9|TRBJ2-1|NA|14
CASSVGQGGNEQFF
TGTGCCAGCAGCGTAGGTCAAGGGGGCAATGAGCAGTTCTTC
>TRBD1|TRBV6-6|TRBJ1-5|NA|16
CASSSPDRGRNQPQHF
TGTGCCAGCAGTTCCCCGGACAGGGGTCGGAATCAGCCCCAGCATTTT
>TRBD1|TRBV19|TRBJ2-1|NA|16
CASSVFFGQGSHEQFF
TGTGCCAGTAGTGTTTTTTTCGGACAGGGGTCTCATGAGCAGTTCTTC
>NA|TRBV6-5|TRBJ1-1|NA|13
CASSFRDSSEAFF
TGTGCCAGCAGTTTCAGGGATTCGTCTGAAGCTTTCTTT
>TRBD2|TRBV9|TRBJ2-1|NA|16
CASSVASSGGYNEQFF
TGTGCCAGCAGCGTAGCTTCCAGCGGGGGTTACAATGAGCAGTTCTTC
>TRBD1|TRBV6-5|TRBJ1-1|once|14
CASKQGAVVTEAFF
TGTGCCAGCAAACAGGGGGCCGTCGTCACTGAAGCTTTCTTT
>NA|TRBV5-1|TRBJ1-5|NA|14
CASSLGQGHQPQHF
TGCGCCAGCAGCTTGGGGCAGGGCCATCAGCCCCAGCATTTT
>NA|TRBV5-4|TRBJ2-2|NA|15
CASSLAASGTGELFF
TGTGCCAGCAGCTTGGCCGCTTCGGGCACCGGGGAGCTGTTTTTT
>NA|TRBV27|TRBJ1-1|NA|14
CASSSPLGGTEAFF
TGTGCCAGCAGTTCCCCCCTTGGGGGGACTGAAGCTTTCTTT
>NA|TRBV4-2|TRBJ2-7|NA|14
CASSQDGQTYEQYF
TGTGCCAGCAGCCAAGATGGCCAGACCTACGAGCAGTACTTC
>NA|TRBV3-1/TRBV3-2|TRBJ1-3|NA|18
CASSQDGQTGFSGNTIYF
TGTGCCAGCAGCCAAGATGGTCAGACGGGATTCTCTGGAAACACCATATATTTT
>NA|TRBV7-2|TRBJ2-3|NA|13
CASSLPQTDTQYF
TGTGCCAGCAGCTTACCGCAGACAGATACGCAGTATTTT
>NA|TRBV7-2|TRBJ1-6|NA|14
CASSRLEILEPLHF
TGTGCCAGCAGCCGCCTTGAGATTTTAGAACCCCTCCACTTT
>NA|TRBV9|TRBJ2-3|NA|13
CASSAGQPDTQYF
TGTGCCAGCAGCGCAGGACAGCCAGATACGCAGTATTTT
>NA|TRBV5-4|TRBJ2-3|NA|16
CASSTDDNLRTDTQYF
TGTGCCAGCAGCACTGATGATAACCTCCGCACAGATACGCAGTATTTT
>TRBD1|TRBV6-6|TRBJ1-6|NA|15
CATPGRQGSNSPLHF
TGTGCCACCCCGGGCCGACAGGGATCTAATTCACCCCTCCACTTT
>NA|TRBV5-1|TRBJ1-2|few|13
CASSRRQDYGYTF
TGCGCCAGCAGCCGTCGACAGGACTATGGCTACACCTTC
>TRBD1|TRBV2|TRBJ1-4|NA|16
CAITGTGSATNEKLFF
TGTGCCATCACCGGGACAGGGTCTGCAACTAATGAAAAACTGTTTTTT
>TRBD1|TRBV11-2|TRBJ2-2|NA|15
CASSLETGYTGELFF
TGTGCCAGCAGCTTAGAGACAGGGTACACCGGGGAGCTGTTTTTT
>NA|TRBV7-9|TRBJ2-5|NA|16
CASSLRDTQRTETQYF
TGTGCCAGCAGCTTACGGGACACCCAAAGGACAGAGACCCAGTACTTC
>TRBD1|TRBV27|TRBJ2-2|NA|18
CASSFSYTQGALTGELFF
TGTGCCAGCAGTTTCAGCTATACACAGGGGGCGTTGACCGGGGAGCTGTTTTTT
>NA|TRBV11-2|TRBJ1-6|NA|17
CASSRRRTAYYNSPLHF
TGTGCCAGCAGCCGACGGAGGACGGCTTACTATAATTCACCCCTCCACTTT
>NA|TRBV4-1|TRBJ1-1|NA|16
CASSQEVRGANTEAFF
TGCGCCAGCAGCCAAGAAGTACGGGGGGCGAACACTGAAGCTTTCTTT